This T cell receptor (beta chain) comes out of a study of blood T cell repertoires in COVID-19. The overall study: Spain, Italy and the United States supplied samples that represented acute and convalescent COVID-19. T cells, B-cell-depleted T cells, or PBMCs supplied cDNA or gDNA.

The CDR3 extends over 14 amino acids. Germline V gives CDR1 SGHNT, CDR2 YENEEA. The ends were cut back, 3 bases at V and 9 bases at J, with 12 bases in the middle. As processed by the authors: Scientists estimated how many nucleated cells there were by amplifying reference gene primers. The table came from immunoSEQ multiplex PCR; TCRdb's copy has only in-frame clones and leaves some out. The V and J calls and clone size come from that table; D and trimming were worked out from the DNA. The table lists 130,000 to 150,000 clones, roughly 82% of them singletons, with around 9.6% in the top ten. This clonotype originated in a man in his sixties with active or convalescent COVID-19. Specimen: peripheral blood. The chain joins TRBV11-3 to TRBJ1-6, with TRBD1 as a possible D gene (5 bases). CDR3 nucleotides: TGTGCCAGCAGCTTTCCGGGAGACAGTTCACCCCTCCACTTT. Translated, it gives CASSFPGDSSPLHF. Together with reference TRBV11-3 and TRBJ1-6, the CDR3 gives the full variable domain: EAGVVQSPRYKIIEKKQPVAFWCNPISGHNTLYWYLQNLGQGPELLIRYENEEAVDDSQLPKDRFSAERLKGVDSTLKIQPAELGDSAVYLCASSFPGDSSPLHFGNGTRLTVT.